A single sample is the source of the 24 T cell receptor beta chains below, sequenced in a study of shared clonotypes between healthy human individuals. Repertoires were generated with immunoSEQ multiplex PCR, while TCRdb's copy carries only in-frame clones and drops some. The sample contains about 980,000 clones, more than 75% of which appear only once. The sequenced material came from memory CD4+ T cells sorted from blood. Subset defined: CD45RA-negative fraction. All receptors derive from a man aged 18 to 30 in good health.

V usage is TRBV14 and J usage is TRBJ1-2; D may be TRBD1 (5 bases). Germline values: CDR1 SGHDN, CDR2 FVKESK. The CDR3 has 16 amino acids. Trimming removed 0 bases from V and 8 bases from J, with 19 bases in between. CDR3 sequence (DNA): TGTGCCAGCAGCCAAGAAATCGGGGCAGGGCCGTTCGGCTACACCTTC. This sequence encodes CASSQEIGAGPFGYTF.

The chain recombines TRBV10-3 with TRBJ2-1; 11 bases are shared with TRBD2. The germline CDR1 and CDR2 sequences are ENHRY and SYGVKD. CDR3 size: 17 residues. The trim removed 4 bases at V and 7 bases at J, leaving 12 bases unmatched. CDR3 sequence reads: CAISGDIAGGERNEQFF. As DNA, the CDR3 is TGTGCCATCAGTGGGGACATAGCGGGAGGGGAAAGGAATGAGCAGTTCTTC.

This clone was seen a handful of times. This CDR3 is CASSTDSATSNQPQHF. CDR3 nucleotides: TGTGCCAGCAGTACGGACAGCGCTACTAGCAATCAGCCCCAGCATTTT. The rearrangement uses TRBV27 and TRBJ1-5; TRBD1 is a possible D gene (6 bases). The CDR3 has 16 amino acids. In germline, CDR1 is MNHEY, CDR2 SMNVEV (reference sequence). Trimming took off 5 bases at V and 0 bases at J, with 14 bases between the two ends.

Points on this clone: This same CDR3 is encoded by further DNA sequences in the sample. The rearrangement links TRBV7-9 to TRBJ2-7, with TRBD2 matching over 8 bases. Per germline, CDR1 SEHNR and CDR2 FQNEAQ (reference sequence). The CDR3 sequence is 15 residues long. V shed 1 base, J shed 6 bases, and the junction held 8 bases outside the gene matches. The CDR3 sequence: CASSLGGTRSGEQYF. CDR3 nucleotides: TGTGCCAGCAGCTTAGGAGGGACTAGGTCCGGCGAGCAGTACTTC.

The chain joins TRBV5-1 to TRBJ2-5; TRBD2 matches 12 bases. The CDR3 runs to 15 residues. Germline CDR1 and CDR2: SGHRS and YFSETQ. The ends lost 5 bases at V and 6 bases at J; junction bases unmatched: 8. CDR3 sequence reads: CASSPSGGAHQTQYF. As DNA, the CDR3 is TGCGCCAGCAGTCCTAGCGGGGGGGCCCACCAGACCCAGTACTTC.

The chain has TRBV20-1 and TRBJ2-4; D unresolved. The CDR3 extends over 11 amino acids. Trimming removed 2 bases at V and 10 bases at J, with 9 bases between. Germline CDR1 and CDR2: DFQATT and SNEGSKA (reference sequence). Here the CDR3 DNA reads TGCAGTGCTAGATCGGACCTTATTCAGTACTTC. Encoded protein: CSARSDLIQYF.

This chain connects TRBV5-1 to TRBJ2-7; D is unclear. The length of the CDR3 is 14 residues. Germline CDR1 is SGHRS and CDR2 is YFSETQ. Between the trimmed V and J ends, which lost 5 bases and 4 bases, there was a span of 16 bases. The CDR3 region has the DNA TGCGCCAGCAGTCAGGCCCCGGCCGGGTACGAGCAGTACTTC. Its translation: CASSQAPAGYEQYF.

The rearrangement joins TRBV9 to TRBJ2-5; D gene ambiguous. The V end lost 4 bases, the J end lost 1 base, and 11 bases lay between the germline ends. Germline values: CDR1 SGDLS, CDR2 YYNGEE. This CDR3 region has 14 residues. The CDR3 nucleotides read TGTGCCAGCAGCCCTGGTGGCAGCCAAGAGACCCAGTACTTC. This gives the protein CASSPGGSQETQYF. Filled out from reference TRBV9 and TRBJ2-5, the complete variable domain reads DSGVTQTPKHLITATGQRVTLRCSPRSGDLSVYWYQQSLDQGLQFLIQYYNGEERAKGNILERFSAQQFPDLHSELNLSSLELGDSALYFCASSPGGSQETQYFGPGTRLLVL.

This clone was seen at least ten times. The rearrangement joins TRBV29-1 to TRBJ1-2; no clear D gene. Germline V lookup: CDR1 SQVTM, CDR2 ANQGSEA. V dropped 3 bases and J dropped 0 bases, with 8 bases sitting between them. There are 13 residues in the CDR3. The DNA of the CDR3 is TGCAGCGTTGATAAGGAAACTAACTATGGCTACACCTTC. Encoded protein: CSVDKETNYGYTF.

In this sample, this clone turned up once. The chain couples TRBV5-1 to TRBJ2-7; possibly TRBD2 for D (6 bases). The CDR3 totals 16 residues. The V gene's germline CDR1 is SGHRS and CDR2 YFSETQ. V was shortened by 4 bases and J by 3 bases, with 20 bases between the two germline ends. Here the CDR3 DNA reads TGCGCCAGCAGCCCCTTTACAGGAGGGTACTTCTACGAGCAGTACTTC. Amino acids: CASSPFTGGYFYEQYF.

The chain carries TRBV5-1 and TRBJ2-5; a possible D gene is TRBD1 (6 bases). V was shortened by 6 bases and J by 1 base, with 10 bases between the two germline ends. CDR3 length: 13 residues. Germline CDR1 and CDR2: SGHRS and YFSETQ. The CDR3 sequence: CASTQGGQETQYF. CDR3 sequence (DNA): TGCGCCAGCACCCAAGGGGGCCAAGAGACCCAGTACTTC.

This clone was recorded many times. The J gene is TRBJ1-1, the V gene TRBV20-1, with D unresolved. This CDR3 region has 11 residues. Germline CDR1 and CDR2: DFQATT and SNEGSKA (reference sequence). Trimming shortened V by 4 bases and J by 1 base, and 4 bases separated the two germline ends. The CDR3 DNA reads TGCAGTGCTATAGAGAACACTGAAGCTTTCTTT. This codes for CSAIENTEAFF.

This clone turned up a few times. The CDR3 protein is CASSSSGRGGEKLFF. The DNA for the CDR3 is TGTGCCAGCAGCTCCAGCGGTAGGGGCGGGGAAAAACTGTTTTTT. The chain joins TRBV7-9 to TRBJ1-4, with a tentative D call TRBD1 (5 bases). Germline values: CDR1 SEHNR, CDR2 FQNEAQ (reference sequence). V was pared by 4 bases and J by 8 bases, with 17 bases between. This CDR3 has 15 residues.

The chain couples TRBV14 to TRBJ1-6; 8 bases line up with TRBD1. The CDR3 totals 14 residues. Germline V gene data show CDR1 as SGHDN and CDR2 as FVKESK. Germline trimming cut 4 bases from V and 9 bases from J; bases unmatched to any gene: 5. DNA for the CDR3: TGTGCCAGCAGCCTGGGACAGGTGCTTTCACCCCTCCACTTT. The encoded protein is CASSLGQVLSPLHF.

CDR3 nucleotides: TGTGCCAGCAGTGATGGACAGAACTATGGCTACACCTTC. It codes for CASSDGQNYGYTF. The genes are TRBV6-5 and TRBJ1-2; weak D call: TRBD1 (6 bases). The CDR3 covers 13 residues. Trimming removed 5 bases at V and 2 bases at J, with 9 bases between. Germline V CDR1 and CDR2: MNHEY, SVGAGI.

The rearrangement joins TRBV7-2 to TRBJ2-1; D remains unclear. The V end was cut by 5 bases, the J end by 8 bases, with 16 bases between. CDR1 is SGHTA and CDR2 is FQGNSA in the germline V gene. CDR3 size: 14 residues. The CDR3 loop reads CASSPGGSRHEQFF. The DNA for the CDR3 is TGTGCCAGCAGCCCAGGCGGAAGCCGCCATGAGCAGTTCTTC.

The chain is built from TRBV5-8 and TRBJ1-2, with 7 bases that match TRBD1. The V gene's germline CDR1 is SGHTS and CDR2 YDEGEE. The CDR3 is made up of 16 amino acids. Losses at the gene ends were 1 base for V and 9 bases for J; bases not matched to a gene: 15. The CDR3 protein is CASSLTPGTVFGSYTF. CDR3 DNA: TGTGCCAGCAGCTTGACCCCCGGGACAGTCTTCGGGAGCTACACCTTC.

The chain combines TRBV2 with TRBJ2-3; D gene unclear. Germline lookup yields CDR1 SNHLY and CDR2 FYNNEI. This CDR3 spans 13 amino acids. V lost 8 bases to trimming and J lost 0 bases, with 9 bases between them. This chain's CDR3 is CASLFASTDTQYF. The CDR3 bases are TGTGCCAGCCTTTTTGCTAGCACAGATACGCAGTATTTT.

This clone was seen just once. Other DNA sequences in this sample translate to the same CDR3. The V and J genes are TRBV5-1 and TRBJ2-7; no firm D call. This CDR3 is built from 13 residues. V lost 5 bases and J 3 bases, leaving 12 bases between the germline ends. Germline CDR1 is SGHRS and CDR2 is YFSETQ. The CDR3 DNA reads TGCGCCAGCAGTCCCGATCCCAGCTACGAGCAGTACTTC. Encoded protein: CASSPDPSYEQYF.

The gene calls are TRBV27 and TRBJ1-2; D might be TRBD1 (6 bases). CDR1 and CDR2 (germline): MNHEY, SMNVEV (reference sequence). This CDR3 contains 12 residues. V was trimmed by 4 bases and J by 8 bases, leaving 11 bases between them. For the CDR3, the DNA is TGTGCCAGCAGTTCGGGGGGCCGGGGCTACACCTTC. This encodes CASSSGGRGYTF.

The V and J genes are TRBV28 and TRBJ2-5, with a possible D match to TRBD1 (6 bases). The last part of the DNA fits TRBJ2-7 better; the J call may be wrong. This CDR3 spans 17 amino acids. In germline, CDR1 is MDHEN, CDR2 SYDVKM. The CDR3 coding sequence is TGTGCCAGCAGTTCCGGACAGTTCGGGGTCGCGGACTACGAGCAGTACTTC. As protein: CASSSGQFGVADYEQYF.

As for this clone: A much more abundant neighbour one base away suggests this may be a read error. Other DNA sequences in the same sample also yield this CDR3. V usage is TRBV5-1 and J usage is TRBJ2-7, with a possible D match to TRBD2 (5 bases). The CDR3 is 13 amino acids. The V and J ends lost 0 bases and 4 bases respectively, with 8 bases between them. Germline values: CDR1 SGHRS, CDR2 YFSETQ. The CDR3 nucleotides are TGCGCCAGCAGCTTGGGCGGAGGATACGAGCAGTACTTC. Translated, it gives CASSLGGGYEQYF.

This clone was found a few times. V is TRBV6-1 and J is TRBJ2-7, with 7 bases fitting TRBD1. The germline CDR1 and CDR2 sequences are MNHNS and SASEGT. J lost 4 bases, V lost 2 bases, and 17 bases had no gene match. This CDR3 contains 18 residues. The CDR3 sequence is CASSERALGQVSKYEQYF. The CDR3 nucleotides read TGTGCCAGCAGTGAACGGGCTCTAGGACAGGTTTCTAAGTACGAGCAGTACTTC.

The chain links TRBV4-1 to TRBJ2-1; 9 bases align to TRBD2. Germline values: CDR1 MGHRA, CDR2 YSYEKL. With V trimmed by 5 bases and J by 4 bases, 9 bases remained unmatched. This CDR3 spans 16 amino acids. The CDR3 here is CASSGPGTSQYNEQFF. CDR3 nucleotides: TGCGCCAGCAGCGGACCCGGGACTAGCCAGTACAATGAGCAGTTCTTC.